Shown below are 20 T cell receptor beta chains from a single sample sequenced in a study of blood T cell repertoires in COVID-19. Profiled with immunoSEQ multiplex PCR; TCRdb holds only in-frame clones, not every one. This table holds about 40,000 clones, more than 85% found once. Sequenced: peripheral blood. Receptors originate from an elderly woman with acute or convalescent COVID-19.

The chain carries TRBV30 and TRBJ1-2, with a tentative D call TRBD1 (5 bases). Between the trimmed V and J ends, which lost 2 bases and 1 base, there was a span of 8 bases. The CDR3 is 13 residues long. Per the germline V gene, CDR1 is GTSNPN and CDR2 is SVGIG (reference sequence). The CDR3 spells CAWSNGHNYGYTF. The CDR3 region has the DNA TGTGCCTGGAGTAACGGACATAACTATGGCTACACCTTC.

The genes are TRBV2 and TRBJ2-7; tentatively, D is TRBD1 (6 bases). Looked up from germline, CDR1 is SNHLY and CDR2 is FYNNEI. The CDR3 totals 15 residues. The germline V and J ends were trimmed by 7 bases and 2 bases, with 18 bases remaining between them. The CDR3 here is CASKYSGTPTYEQYF. The CDR3 coding sequence is TGTGCCAGCAAGTACTCCGGGACACCTACCTACGAGCAGTACTTC. Full variable domain (remainder filled in from reference TRBV2 and TRBJ2-7): EPEVTQTPSHQVTQMGQEVILRCVPISNHLYFYWYRQILGQKVEFLVSFYNNEISEKSEIFDDQFSVERPDGSNFTLKIRSTKLEDSAMYFCASKYSGTPTYEQYFGPGTRLTVT.

V usage is TRBV2 and J usage is TRBJ1-5, with 9 bases that match TRBD1. V gave up 7 bases and J gave up 1 base; unmatched junction bases: 2. CDR1 and CDR2 from the germline V gene are SNHLY and FYNNEI. The CDR3 runs to 14 residues. This CDR3 is CASNGQGSNQPQHF. CDR3 bases: TGTGCCAGCAACGGACAGGGGAGCAATCAGCCCCAGCATTTT.

CDR3 bases: TGTGCCACCAGTGATAGCTATTTCGATGAGCAGTTCTTC. It yields the protein CATSDSYFDEQFF. The chain has TRBV24-1 and TRBJ2-1; D unclear. The V end lost 3 bases, the J end lost 8 bases, and 10 bases lay between the germline ends. CDR1 KGHDR and CDR2 SFDVKD come from the germline V gene. CDR3 size: 13 residues.

This rearrangement joins TRBV5-1 to TRBJ2-2; 8 bases are shared with TRBD2. Germline V gene sequence: CDR1 SGHRS, CDR2 YFSETQ. CDR3 size: 15 residues. The junction had 4 bases not matched to a gene; V was cut back by 4 bases and J by 2 bases. The CDR3 here is CASSVVAGNTGELFF. CDR3 in DNA: TGCGCCAGCAGCGTCGTAGCGGGAAACACCGGGGAGCTGTTTTTT.

The V and J genes are TRBV29-1 and TRBJ2-7; the match to TRBD1 covers 10 bases. The CDR3 is 16 residues long. CDR1 is SQVTM, CDR2 ANQGSEA, per germline. The J segment lost 3 bases and the V segment lost 6 bases, leaving 14 bases of the junction unmatched. The CDR3 DNA sequence: TGCAGCGTGAGATTCGGGACAGGGGACTTACACTACGAGCAGTACTTC. Protein product: CSVRFGTGDLHYEQYF.

This clone occurred once. V gene TRBV7-2 combines with J gene TRBJ2-7, with TRBD2 matching 16 bases. CDR3 length: 18 amino acids. V gave up 5 bases and J gave up 3 bases; unmatched junction bases: 10. From germline, CDR1 is SGHTA and CDR2 FQGNSA. CDR3 residues: CASSTPGTSGGALYEQYF. CDR3 coding DNA: TGTGCCAGCAGCACCCCCGGGACTAGCGGGGGGGCCCTCTACGAGCAGTACTTC.

This chain connects TRBV30 to TRBJ2-2, with a tentative D call TRBD1 (6 bases). The germline V gene has CDR1 GTSNPN and CDR2 SVGIG (reference sequence). With 3 bases removed from V and 0 bases from J, the gap between germline ends came to 11 bases. The CDR3 is 15 amino acids. CDR3 protein: CAWRRKGANTGELFF. In DNA form, the CDR3 reads TGTGCCTGGAGAAGAAAGGGGGCGAACACCGGGGAGCTGTTTTTT.

The rearrangement uses TRBV6-2 or TRBV6-3 and TRBJ1-6, with a weak D call TRBD1 (5 bases). The CDR3 consists of 14 residues. Trimming removed 0 bases from V and 12 bases from J, with 12 bases in between. Germline CDR1 reads MNHEY; CDR2 reads SVGEGT. DNA of the CDR3: TGTGCCAGCAGTTACTCTGACTGGAGGGGACCCCTCCACTTT. Translated, it gives CASSYSDWRGPLHF.

In its sample, this clone was seen once. The chain uses TRBV19 and TRBJ2-7; 7 bases map to TRBD1. With V trimmed by 5 bases and J by 3 bases, 10 bases remained unmatched. The CDR3 extends over 15 amino acids. Germline values: CDR1 LNHDA, CDR2 SQIVND (reference sequence). The CDR3 coding sequence is TGTGCCAGTAGTCCGGGACGTGGACAGGACTACGAGCAGTACTTC. Residues: CASSPGRGQDYEQYF.

This chain links TRBV7-6 with TRBJ2-1, with a tentative D call TRBD1 (6 bases). The CDR3 is 16 residues long. V was pared by 5 bases and J by 0 bases, with 14 bases between. Germline lookup yields CDR1 SGHVS and CDR2 FNYEAQ. The CDR3 sequence is CASSPQGPLSYNEQFF. In nucleotides, the CDR3 is TGTGCCAGCAGCCCACAGGGACCCCTCTCCTACAATGAGCAGTTCTTC.

In its sample, this clone was seen once. The chain's CDR3 is CSVPATSGVTDTQYF. The CDR3 bases are TGCAGCGTTCCCGCGACTAGCGGGGTCACAGATACGCAGTATTTT. The chain links TRBV29-1 to TRBJ2-3, with TRBD2 matching 11 bases. Germline CDR1 SQVTM, CDR2 ANQGSEA. V was clipped by 5 bases and J by 2 bases; unmatched bases: 6. CDR3 length: 15 residues.

This clone was recorded once. The chain uses TRBV5-5 and TRBJ2-5; 8 bases match TRBD2. V gave up 4 bases and J gave up 4 bases; unmatched junction bases: 12. The CDR3 runs to 16 residues. Germline CDR1 SGHKS, CDR2 YYEKEE (reference sequence). The CDR3 DNA is TGTGCCAGCAGCAGGGGAGGGACTAGTTACGGAGAGACCCAGTACTTC. This codes for CASSRGGTSYGETQYF.

The rearrangement links TRBV4-2 to TRBJ2-7; 15 nucleotides agree with TRBD2. Germline V lookup: CDR1 LGHNA, CDR2 YNFKEQ. The junction had 19 bases not matched to a gene; V was cut back by 4 bases and J by 3 bases. There are 21 residues in the CDR3. CDR3 sequence: CASSRKGRLGTSGGPNYEQYF. CDR3 coding DNA: TGTGCCAGCAGCCGAAAGGGAAGATTGGGGACTAGCGGGGGGCCGAACTACGAGCAGTACTTC.

The CDR3 is CASSLSIGRGPYGYTF. In DNA, the CDR3 is TGTGCCAGCAGCTTATCTATCGGCAGGGGGCCCTATGGCTACACCTTC. The chain combines TRBV7-8 with TRBJ1-2; 8 positions agree with TRBD1. The germline V gene has CDR1 SGHVS and CDR2 FQNEAQ. J lost 4 bases, V lost 2 bases, and 9 bases had no gene match. This CDR3 region has 16 residues.

V is TRBV4-3 and J is TRBJ2-1; 11 bases line up with TRBD2. V lost 4 bases and J lost 5; bases outside the gene matches: 7. The CDR3 is 16 amino acids. Germline-derived CDR1 and CDR2 are LGHNA and YSLEER. The CDR3 loop reads CASSLLAGGVNNEQFF. DNA of the CDR3: TGCGCCAGCAGCCTCTTAGCGGGGGGGGTTAACAATGAGCAGTTCTTC.

This clone was seen a few times. This sequence joins TRBV29-1 and TRBJ1-1, with 9 nucleotides matching TRBD1. Looked up from germline, CDR1 is SQVTM and CDR2 is ANQGSEA. V gave up 7 bases and J gave up 0 bases; unmatched junction bases: 3. The length of the CDR3 is 13 residues. Here the CDR3 DNA reads TGCAGCGCAGGACAGGGGATGAACACTGAAGCTTTCTTT. Encoded protein: CSAGQGMNTEAFF.

The chain couples TRBV6-1 to TRBJ1-5; the D is unclear. CDR3 length: 13 amino acids. The V gene's germline CDR1 is MNHNS and CDR2 SASEGT. V dropped 1 base and J dropped 6 bases, with 7 bases sitting between them. In nucleotides, the CDR3 is TGTGCCAGCAGTGAAGTAGTGGTTCAGCCCCAGCATTTT. It codes for CASSEVVVQPQHF.

The chain couples TRBV29-1 to TRBJ2-1, with TRBD2 matching over 12 bases. The germline V gene has CDR1 SQVTM and CDR2 ANQGSEA. V was clipped by 5 bases and J by 3 bases; unmatched bases: 14. The CDR3 extends over 18 amino acids. CDR3 DNA: TGCAGCGTTCGAACTAGCGGGGGGTCAGCTACACTCTACAATGAGCAGTTCTTC. It is translated as CSVRTSGGSATLYNEQFF.

The V gene is TRBV18, the J gene TRBJ2-7, with D perhaps matching TRBD1 (6 bases). Germline assignment: CDR1 KGHSH and CDR2 LQKENI. V lost 6 bases, J lost 0 bases, and 12 bases lay in between. CDR3 length: 14 amino acids. In DNA, the CDR3 is TGTGCCAGCTCCTGGGACACCTACTCCTACGAGCAGTACTTC. Its translation is CASSWDTYSYEQYF.